This T cell receptor (beta chain) came from a study of blood T cells in healthy people across ages. Overall study findings and caveats: The unknown donor CMV status may have confounded expanded clonotype changes.

A second 7 to 11 cycle PCR used barcoded and J-beta primers. TCRdb reanalysed the 5' RACE reads using MiXCR and keeps one entry per CDR3 protein. In the table there are fewer than 750,000 distinct CDR3 sequences, 47% of which are singletons. This clonotype was seen ten or more times. The antigen is undetermined. The CDR3 totals 16 residues. Germline V gives CDR1 MNHEY, CDR2 SVGAGI. The junction had 17 bases not matched to a gene; V was cut back by 8 bases and J by 5 bases. This sequence was found in a man at least 80 years old in good health. What was sequenced was blood. The J gene is TRBJ2-5, the V gene TRBV6-5; 7 positions match TRBD2. The CDR3 sequence is CASSREASGHMETQYF. Here the CDR3 DNA reads TGTGCCAGCTCCCGCGAGGCTAGCGGTCATATGGAGACCCAGTACTTC.